Each of the 12 T cell receptor beta chains below was sequenced from the same sample in a study of cytomegalovirus exposure and HLA in healthy donors. Primers for the PCR totalled 60 Vbeta and 13 Jbeta. Repertoires were generated with immunoSEQ multiplex PCR, while TCRdb's copy carries only in-frame clones and drops some. The sample's table shows under 150,000 clones. Sequenced input: PBMCs. Every receptor here comes from a woman aged 55-75 years in good health and CMV-seronegative.

V and J are TRBV5-6 and TRBJ1-2; 7 bases are shared with TRBD1. From germline, CDR1 is SGHDT and CDR2 YYEEEE. The ends lost 2 bases at V and 5 bases at J; junction bases unmatched: 3. This CDR3 has 13 amino acids. CDR3 loop: CASSFGQEYGYTF. The CDR3 nucleotides read TGTGCCAGCAGCTTCGGACAGGAGTATGGCTACACCTTC.

V is TRBV7-9 and J is TRBJ1-1; D uncertain. Germline V CDR1 and CDR2: SEHNR, FQNEAQ (reference sequence). The CDR3 consists of 17 residues. V was cut by 4 bases and J by 0 bases, with 18 bases left in between. DNA for the CDR3: TGTGCCAGCAGCTCGAATTCTGGGAGGGAGATGAACACTGAAGCTTTCTTT. This gives the protein CASSSNSGREMNTEAFF. The whole variable domain, filled in from reference TRBV7-9 and TRBJ1-1, reads DTGVSQNPRHKITKRGQNVTFRCDPISEHNRLYWYRQTLGQGPEFLTYFQNEAQLEKSRLLSDRFSAERPKGSFSTLEIQRTEQGDSAMYLCASSSNSGREMNTEAFFGQGTRLTVV.

The gene calls are TRBV18 and TRBJ1-4, with D possibly TRBD1 on 5 matching bases. Germline CDR1 and CDR2: KGHSH and LQKENI. Trimming took off 8 bases at V and 4 bases at J, with 17 bases between the two ends. This CDR3 is 15 amino acids long. CDR3 in amino acids: CASTKGLQHNEKLFF. The CDR3 region has the DNA TGTGCCAGCACAAAGGGGCTACAGCATAATGAAAAACTGTTTTTT. Using reference TRBV18 and TRBJ1-4 for the parts outside the CDR3, the full variable domain is NAGVMQNPRHLVRRRGQEARLRCSPMKGHSHVYWYRQLPEEGLKFMVYLQKENIIDESGMPKERFSAEFPKEGPSILRIQQVVRGDSAAYFCASTKGLQHNEKLFFGSGTQLSVL.

The chain recombines TRBV6-5 with TRBJ1-2, with a possible D match to TRBD1 (5 bases). The CDR3 is 14 amino acids. Trimming took 6 bases from V and 5 from J, leaving 16 bases between them. CDR1 and CDR2 from the germline V gene are MNHEY and SVGAGI. CDR3: CASSPTAQGYGYTF. The CDR3 bases are TGTGCCAGCAGCCCCACTGCTCAGGGTTATGGCTACACCTTC.

The gene calls are TRBV2 and TRBJ1-5; 7 nucleotides line up with TRBD1. Unmatched junction bases numbered 2, after V lost 1 base and J lost 2 bases. Germline V gene sequence: CDR1 SNHLY, CDR2 FYNNEI. This CDR3 comprises 15 residues. The CDR3 sequence: CASSEVGTGNQPQHF. The CDR3 nucleotides are TGTGCCAGCAGTGAAGTGGGGACAGGCAATCAGCCCCAGCATTTT.

The chain couples TRBV6-6 to TRBJ1-5; no clear D. The CDR3 runs 13 residues. The V end was cut by 6 bases, the J end by 5 bases, with 11 bases between. Germline lookup yields CDR1 MNHNY and CDR2 SVGAGI (reference sequence). The CDR3 DNA reads TGTGCCAGCAGGCTGGCATTTCATCAGCCCCAGCATTTT. Amino acids: CASRLAFHQPQHF.

This rearrangement joins TRBV18 to TRBJ1-1, with D possibly matching TRBD1 (5 bases). There are 15 residues in the CDR3. V dropped 3 bases and J dropped 0 bases, with 11 bases sitting between them. Germline lookup yields CDR1 KGHSH and CDR2 LQKENI. The CDR3 sequence: CASSPQGSLNTEAFF. The CDR3 bases are TGTGCCAGCTCACCTCAGGGATCCCTGAACACTGAAGCTTTCTTT.

The rearrangement links TRBV5-1 to TRBJ2-1, with 8 bases fitting TRBD2. Germline CDR1 is SGHRS and CDR2 is YFSETQ. The CDR3 has 15 residues. With 4 bases clipped from V and 6 bases from J, the junction kept 9 bases outside the gene matches. The CDR3 DNA follows: TGCGCCAGCAGCCCCGGGACTAGGAGGATCAATGAGCAGTTCTTC. It encodes CASSPGTRRINEQFF.

The V gene is TRBV19, the J gene TRBJ2-1; D ambiguous. The V end was cut by 4 bases, the J end by 2 bases, with 12 bases between. CDR1 LNHDA and CDR2 SQIVND come from the germline V gene (reference sequence). There are 15 residues in the CDR3. The CDR3 DNA sequence: TGTGCCAGTAGTACCCAGCGCTTTCCCTACAATGAGCAGTTCTTC. Amino acid sequence: CASSTQRFPYNEQFF.

V usage is TRBV7-9 and J usage is TRBJ2-5; no clear D gene. Trimming stripped 1 base from V and 5 bases from J, with 8 bases between. The germline gives CDR1 SEHNR, CDR2 FQNEAQ (reference sequence). The CDR3 loop spans 13 amino acids. CDR3 amino acids: CASSLDSRETQYF. CDR3 coding DNA: TGTGCCAGCAGCTTAGACAGCAGGGAGACCCAGTACTTC.

The gene calls are TRBV10-3 and TRBJ1-2; the match to TRBD1 covers 11 bases. Germline trimming cut 0 bases from V and 6 bases from J; bases unmatched to any gene: 6. This CDR3 spans 16 amino acids. The V gene's germline CDR1 is ENHRY and CDR2 SYGVKD. The CDR3 spells CAISESWTGGDNGYTF. The CDR3 nucleotides are TGTGCCATCAGTGAGTCGTGGACAGGGGGCGACAATGGCTACACCTTC.

Turning to this clone: One end of the junction varies from germline; a read error may be responsible. The gene calls are TRBV5-1 and TRBJ1-3, with 7 nucleotides matching TRBD1. This CDR3 is 14 amino acids long. Germline assignment: CDR1 SGHRS and CDR2 YFSETQ. The CDR3 here is CANSYDRVGDTIYF. For the CDR3, the DNA is TGCGCCAACAGCTATGACAGGGTCGGGGACACCATATATTTT. The full variable domain, with the rest looked up from reference TRBV5-1 and TRBJ1-3, is KAGVTQTPRYLIKTRGQQVTLSCSPISGHRSVSWYQQTPGQGLQFLFEYFSETQRNKGNFPGRFSGRQFSNSRSEMNVSTLELGDSALYLCANSYDRVGDTIYFGEGSWLTVV.